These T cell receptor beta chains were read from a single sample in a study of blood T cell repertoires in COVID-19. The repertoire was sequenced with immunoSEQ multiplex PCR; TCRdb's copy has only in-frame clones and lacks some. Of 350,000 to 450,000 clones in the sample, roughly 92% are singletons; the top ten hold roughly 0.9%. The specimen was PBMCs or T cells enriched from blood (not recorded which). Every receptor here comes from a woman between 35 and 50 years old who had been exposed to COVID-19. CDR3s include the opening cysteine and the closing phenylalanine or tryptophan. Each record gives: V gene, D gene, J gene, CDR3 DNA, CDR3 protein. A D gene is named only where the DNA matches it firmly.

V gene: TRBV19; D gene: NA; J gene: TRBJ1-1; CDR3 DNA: TGTGCCAGTAGCCCGACCGGAGGTCAGAGGAACACTGAAGCTTTCTTT; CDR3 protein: CASSPTGGQRNTEAFF
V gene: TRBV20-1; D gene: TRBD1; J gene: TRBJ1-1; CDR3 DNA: TGCAGTGCTAGTTCCGGGACAGGGGGTACTGAAGCTTTCTTT; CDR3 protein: CSASSGTGGTEAFF
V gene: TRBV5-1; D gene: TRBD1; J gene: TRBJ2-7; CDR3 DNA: TGCGCCAGCAGTGATGGGACAGTCCTGGAGCAGTACTTC; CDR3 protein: CASSDGTVLEQYF
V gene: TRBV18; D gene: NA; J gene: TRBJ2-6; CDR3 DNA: TGTGCCAGCTCACCCGCATCACAGGGGGGGACCCTCTCTGGGGCCAACGTCCTGACTTTC; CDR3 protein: CASSPASQGGTLSGANVLTF
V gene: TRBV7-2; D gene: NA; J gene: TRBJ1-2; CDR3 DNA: TGTGCCAGCAGCCGACGGGGAGACTATGGCTACACCTTC; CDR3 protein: CASSRRGDYGYTF
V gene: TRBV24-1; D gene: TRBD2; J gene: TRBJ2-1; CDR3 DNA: TGTGCCACCAGTGATCCCGGGACTAGCGGGAGGGCCTCTCCCAATGAGCAGTTCTTC; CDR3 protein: CATSDPGTSGRASPNEQFF
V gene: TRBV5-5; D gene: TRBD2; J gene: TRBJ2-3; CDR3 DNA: TGTGCCAGCAGCTTGTACCCTAGCGGGACAGATACGCAGTATTTT; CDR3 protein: CASSLYPSGTDTQYF
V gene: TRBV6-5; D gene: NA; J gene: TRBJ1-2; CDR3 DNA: TGTGCCAGCAGACGGGATTACGGTACTAACTATGGCTACACCTTC; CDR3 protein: CASRRDYGTNYGYTF
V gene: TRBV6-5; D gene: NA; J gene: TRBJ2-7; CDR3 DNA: TGTGCCAGCAGTTATCGCAGGGTCAATCCCTACGAGCAGTACTTC; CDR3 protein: CASSYRRVNPYEQYF
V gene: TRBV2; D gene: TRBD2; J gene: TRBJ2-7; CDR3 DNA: TGTGCCAGCAGTGAAGCGGTGGCGGGAGGATACGAGCAGTACTTC; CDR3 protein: CASSEAVAGGYEQYF
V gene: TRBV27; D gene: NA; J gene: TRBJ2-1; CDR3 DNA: TGTGCCAGCAGCCTAGACAGACGCTCCTACAATGAGCAGTTCTTC; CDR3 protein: CASSLDRRSYNEQFF
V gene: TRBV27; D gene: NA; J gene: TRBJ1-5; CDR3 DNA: TGTGCCAGCAGTTTAGGAGGTTTAAGCAATCAGCCCCAGCATTTT; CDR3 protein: CASSLGGLSNQPQHF
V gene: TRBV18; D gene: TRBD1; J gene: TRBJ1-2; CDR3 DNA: TGTGCCAGCTCACCGACAGGGACCAAATCGAACTATGGCTACACCTTC; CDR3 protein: CASSPTGTKSNYGYTF
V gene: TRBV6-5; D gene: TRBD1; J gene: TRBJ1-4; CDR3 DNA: TGTGCCAACAAGGGCAGGGGGCGGACTAATGAAAAACTGTTTTTT; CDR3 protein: CANKGRGRTNEKLFF